Given below is one T cell receptor beta chain in context. After removal of 3 bases from V and 4 bases from J, the junction contained 3 bases not matched to a gene. The CDR3 is 16 residues long. Germline V gene data show CDR1 as LNHDA and CDR2 as SQIVND (reference sequence). Authors' data handling: Cell counts per sample came from amplifying reference gene primers. Method: immunoSEQ multiplex PCR; TCRdb's copy keeps in-frame clones and lacks some. Clone size and V and J calls were adopted from that table, with D and trimming inferred from the DNA. The data hold 220,000 or so clones, with roughly four fifths observed a single time. This entry belongs to a study of blood T cell repertoires in COVID-19. On the study more broadly: Samples came from the United States, Italy and Spain, spanning acute and convalescent COVID-19. Sources were T cells, B-cell-depleted T cells, or PBMCs; the material itself was cDNA or gDNA.

This sequence joins TRBV19 and TRBJ2-2, with 12 bases lining up with TRBD2. Material for sequencing was peripheral blood. The source is a woman aged 80 or over with COVID-19, enrolled during active disease. CDR3 protein: CASSMGTSGPTGELFF. CDR3 nucleotides: TGTGCCAGTAGTATGGGGACTAGCGGGCCCACCGGGGAGCTGTTTTTT.